The 2 T cell receptor beta chains below all came from one sample that was sequenced in a study of PD-L1 blockade in urothelial cancer. Profiled with immunoSEQ multiplex PCR; TCRdb holds only in-frame clones, not every one. The sample holds some 30,000 clones, about 88% seen once. The sample in question was PBMCs, obtained around atezolizumab (anti-PD-L1) treatment. These receptors were obtained from a man between 45 and 60 years old with urothelial cancer.

The CDR3: CASRKNGANYGYTF. The CDR3 nucleotides read TGTGCCAGCAGGAAAAACGGGGCTAACTATGGCTACACCTTC. The V gene is TRBV6-5, the J gene TRBJ1-2; no reliable D call. The CDR3 runs to 14 residues. V lost 6 bases to trimming and J lost 0 bases, with 11 bases between them. Per the germline V gene, CDR1 is MNHEY and CDR2 is SVGAGI.

V usage is TRBV5-1 and J usage is TRBJ2-1; D perhaps matches TRBD2 (6 bases). With 4 bases removed from V and 0 bases from J, the gap between germline ends came to 8 bases. CDR1 SGHRS and CDR2 YFSETQ come from the germline V gene. This CDR3 is 14 amino acids long. CDR3 amino acids: CASSRDSSYNEQFF. Written as DNA, the CDR3 is TGCGCCAGCAGCCGGGACTCCTCCTACAATGAGCAGTTCTTC.